Presented here are 2 T cell receptor beta chains from one specimen sequenced in a study of OX40 agonist ivuxolimab in advanced cancers. The method was immunoSEQ multiplex PCR; TCRdb's version includes in-frame clones alone and lacks a portion of them. Among tens of thousands of clones listed, about three quarters were seen once. The sequencing here drew on CD4+ or CD8+ T cells sorted from blood, taken in a trial of the OX40 agonist ivuxolimab. The receptor source for this set is an adult with an advanced solid tumor such as melanoma, head and neck, liver or kidney cancer.

The CDR3: CASIPGRLAGGPYEQYF. Here the CDR3 DNA reads TGTGCCAGCATTCCAGGGCGACTAGCGGGAGGCCCCTACGAGCAGTACTTC. This chain connects TRBV7-2 to TRBJ2-7, with TRBD2 matching 13 bases. Germline loops: CDR1 SGHTA, CDR2 FQGNSA. With V trimmed by 7 bases and J by 2 bases, 11 bases remained unmatched. This CDR3 spans 17 amino acids.

The chain carries TRBV18 and TRBJ1-6; 7 bases match TRBD1. Looked up from germline, CDR1 is KGHSH and CDR2 is LQKENI. CDR3 length: 15 residues. The V segment lost 8 bases and the J segment 4 bases; nucleotides outside the gene matches: 8. The DNA for the CDR3 is TGTGCCAGCCGGGGGGGACAGACTTATAATTCACCCCTCCACTTT. Residues: CASRGGQTYNSPLHF.